Presented here are 11 T cell receptor beta chains from one specimen sequenced in a study of blood T cell repertoires in COVID-19. This table comes from immunoSEQ multiplex PCR, and its TCRdb copy is limited to in-frame clones, with some not included. The repertoire consists of tens of thousands of clones, with approximately 88% occurring once and the leading ten covering 5.4%. Sequencing used peripheral blood. The receptors derive from a man aged 55 to 70 with acute or convalescent COVID-19.

The chain combines TRBV13 with TRBJ2-7; 7 nucleotides match TRBD1. Trimming cost V 4 bases and J 2 bases; bases outside gene matches: 8. Germline V lookup: CDR1 PRHDT, CDR2 FYEKMQ (reference sequence). This CDR3 has 15 amino acids. CDR3 loop: CASSSNDRETYEQYF. The CDR3 DNA sequence: TGTGCCAGCAGCTCCAACGACAGGGAAACCTACGAGCAGTACTTC.

The V call is TRBV27, the J call TRBJ1-1; D perhaps matches TRBD1 (6 bases). The V gene's germline CDR1 is MNHEY and CDR2 SMNVEV (reference sequence). CDR3 length equals 11 residues. Trimming took off 4 bases at V and 10 bases at J, with 10 bases between the two ends. CDR3 in amino acids: CASSSTGTAFF. CDR3 DNA sequence: TGTGCCAGCAGTTCGACAGGAACAGCTTTCTTT.

The chain uses TRBV5-6 and TRBJ1-5; D is perhaps TRBD1 (6 bases). The germline V gene encodes CDR1 SGHDT and CDR2 YYEEEE. Trimming shortened V by 5 bases and J by 5 bases, and 14 bases separated the two germline ends. The CDR3 loop spans 14 amino acids. CDR3 loop: CASSEQGSDQPQHF. CDR3 DNA: TGTGCCAGCAGTGAACAGGGAAGCGATCAGCCCCAGCATTTT.

The rearrangement links TRBV6-5 to TRBJ1-2, with 8 bases fitting TRBD1. The germline CDR1 and CDR2 sequences are MNHEY and SVGAGI. V lost 7 bases to trimming and J lost 0 bases; unmatched junction nucleotides: 7. The CDR3 length is 15 residues. The CDR3 here is CASTRTGLSNYGYTF. The CDR3 DNA is TGTGCCAGCACCCGGACAGGGTTGTCTAACTATGGCTACACCTTC.

The chain employs TRBV27 and TRBJ1-1; no clear D. Germline-derived CDR1 and CDR2 are MNHEY and SMNVEV (reference sequence). There are 12 residues in the CDR3. The ends were cut back, 6 bases at V and 2 bases at J, with 7 bases in the middle. CDR3 bases: TGTGCCAGCAGGTCGGGAAACACTGAAGCTTTCTTT. This encodes CASRSGNTEAFF.

A few counts support this clone. The CDR3 loop reads CAWSRPGELFF. CDR3 nucleotide sequence: TGTGCCTGGAGTCGTCCGGGGGAGCTGTTTTTT. This chain links TRBV30 with TRBJ2-2, with D unresolved. The germline V and J ends were trimmed by 2 bases and 8 bases, with 6 bases remaining between them. CDR1 is GTSNPN and CDR2 is SVGIG in the germline V gene (reference sequence). The CDR3 runs to 11 residues.

J is TRBJ1-5 and V is TRBV6-5; 7 nucleotides match TRBD1. Germline CDR1 and CDR2: MNHEY and SVGAGI. This CDR3 is 14 amino acids long. Germline trimming cut 6 bases from V and 6 bases from J; bases unmatched to any gene: 8. CDR3 sequence: CASRVTGPGQPQHF. The CDR3 DNA reads as TGTGCCAGCAGGGTGACAGGGCCCGGTCAGCCCCAGCATTTT.

The chain combines TRBV19 with TRBJ1-2; D remains unclear. V lost 3 bases and J 8 bases, leaving 10 bases between the germline ends. Germline lookup yields CDR1 LNHDA and CDR2 SQIVND (reference sequence). CDR3 length: 12 residues. The CDR3 region has the DNA TGTGCCAGTAGTATTGCCCCGGGAGGCTACACCTTC. Amino acids: CASSIAPGGYTF.

V usage is TRBV2 and J usage is TRBJ2-2, with 8 bases aligning to TRBD1. J was trimmed by 3 bases and V by 7 bases; bases with no gene match: 7. This CDR3 is built from 15 residues. The V gene's germline CDR1 is SNHLY and CDR2 FYNNEI. CDR3 DNA sequence: TGTGCCAGCAAGACCGGGACAGGCTACACCGGGGAGCTGTTTTTT. It yields the protein CASKTGTGYTGELFF.

This clone was detected once. This chain links TRBV10-1 with TRBJ2-7; TRBD2 matches 13 bases. Germline V gives CDR1 WNHNN, CDR2 SYGVQD (reference sequence). V trimming: 5 bases; J trimming: 4 bases; junction bases outside the gene matches: 5. The CDR3 contains 15 residues. The CDR3 DNA is TGCGCCAGCAGTCCGACTAGCGGGGGGTCTTACGAGCAGTACTTC. Protein sequence: CASSPTSGGSYEQYF.

CDR3 bases: TGTGCCAGCAGCTTAGATATAACAGGCACCACCACCTACGAGCAGTACTTC. Its protein product is CASSLDITGTTTYEQYF. This sequence joins TRBV7-9 and TRBJ2-7, with D possibly matching TRBD1 (5 bases). The germline CDR1 and CDR2 sequences are SEHNR and FQNEAQ (reference sequence). Trimming took 1 base from V and 2 from J, leaving 18 bases between them. CDR3 length: 17 amino acids.